This record covers a single T cell receptor (beta chain). Measured with immunoSEQ multiplex PCR; TCRdb has only the in-frame clones, and not every one. The profile covers about 680,000 clones, with roughly 90% appearing a single time and 1.5% taken by the ten largest. This specimen comes from a study of Ad26.COV2.S vaccination and SARS-CoV-2 variants. Stated treatment: approximately 18 received Ad26.COV2.S at low or high dose, single or two shots; roughly 5 received placebo; per-sample allocation not given. On day 63 after the first injection, vaccine and placebo recipients gave samples. CDR1 LNHDA and CDR2 SQIVND come from the germline V gene (reference sequence). The V gene end was trimmed by 6 bases and the J gene end by 0 bases; junction bases not matched to a gene: 8. This CDR3 contains 17 residues.

The TCR originated in a person aged 18-65 years who received the Ad26.COV2.S COVID-19 vaccine or a placebo. The source material was peripheral blood, sampled in a trial of Ad26.COV2.S vaccine versus placebo. The chain employs TRBV19 and TRBJ1-5, with TRBD1 matching 10 bases. The CDR3 loop reads CASRGTGARYSNQPQHF. CDR3 nucleotide sequence: TGTGCCAGTAGGGGGACAGGGGCAAGATATAGCAATCAGCCCCAGCATTTT.